The T cell receptor (beta chain) under discussion was sequenced for a study of blood T cell repertoires in COVID-19. About the study: There were acute and convalescent COVID-19 samples, and they came from the United States, Italy and Spain. The analysed material was cDNA or gDNA that came from T cells, B-cell-depleted T cells, or PBMCs.

TCRdb's copy holds only in-frame clones and misses some; the assay was immunoSEQ multiplex PCR. The table has more than 45,000 clones, about 85% seen once. This clonotype was sampled from a woman in her seventies with active COVID-19. The sequencing sample was made of peripheral blood.

The CDR3: CASSERPGNTEAFF. CDR3 bases: TGTGCCAGCTCCGAACGCCCCGGGAACACTGAAGCTTTCTTT. The chain carries TRBV18 and TRBJ1-1, with D unresolved. This CDR3 contains 14 residues. From germline, CDR1 is KGHSH and CDR2 LQKENI. Trimming took 6 bases from V and 1 from J, leaving 12 bases between them.